One T cell receptor beta chain is described in this entry. Antigen specificity is unknown. The data were obtained in a study of CD8+ T cells in alopecia areata. Across the whole study: Scoring treated patients' severity relied on the percentage of scalp area affected. Findings of the study overall: Normal-skin resident alphabeta T cells also appear among scalp sample sequences.

The V end was cut by 5 bases, the J end by 3 bases, with 14 bases between. Germline assignment: CDR1 SGHDT and CDR2 YYEEEE. This CDR3 spans 15 amino acids. Treatment here: oral pan-JAK inhibitor, 5-10 mg twice daily. TCR sequencing used cDNA made by reverse transcription of extracted RNA. Measured with immunoSEQ multiplex PCR; TCRdb has only the in-frame clones, and not every one. The sample holds around 210,000 clones, over 60% seen once. The clonotype comes from a human donor with alopecia areata. This specimen was CD4+ T cells sorted from blood, taken at week 4, from a patient treated with tofacitinib. The chain recombines TRBV5-6 with TRBJ2-2; D is uncertain. The CDR3 here is CASSRPWPDTGELFF. CDR3 in DNA: TGTGCCAGCAGTCGGCCCTGGCCGGACACCGGGGAGCTGTTTTTT. Using reference TRBV5-6 and TRBJ2-2 for the parts outside the CDR3, the full variable domain is DAGVTQSPTHLIKTRGQQVTLRCSPKSGHDTVSWYQQALGQGPQFIFQYYEEEERQRGNFPDRFSGHQFPNYSSELNVNALLLGDSALYLCASSRPWPDTGELFFGEGSRLTVL.